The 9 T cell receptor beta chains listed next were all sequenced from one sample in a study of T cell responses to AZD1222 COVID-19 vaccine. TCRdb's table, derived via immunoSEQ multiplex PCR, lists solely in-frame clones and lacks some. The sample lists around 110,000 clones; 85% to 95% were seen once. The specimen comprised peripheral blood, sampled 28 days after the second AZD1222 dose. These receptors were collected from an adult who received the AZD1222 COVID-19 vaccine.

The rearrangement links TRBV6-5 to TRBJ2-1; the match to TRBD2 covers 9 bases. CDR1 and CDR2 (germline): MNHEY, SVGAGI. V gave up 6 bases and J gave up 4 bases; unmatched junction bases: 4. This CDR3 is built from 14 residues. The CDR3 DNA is TGTGCCAGCAGGTTGAGCGGGAGGTACAATGAGCAGTTCTTC. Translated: CASRLSGRYNEQFF.

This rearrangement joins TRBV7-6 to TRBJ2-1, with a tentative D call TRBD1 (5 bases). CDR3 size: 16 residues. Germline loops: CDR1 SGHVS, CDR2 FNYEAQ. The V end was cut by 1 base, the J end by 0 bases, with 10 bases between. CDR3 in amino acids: CASSLGQGLSYNEQFF. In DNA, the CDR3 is TGTGCCAGCAGCTTAGGCCAGGGTCTCTCCTACAATGAGCAGTTCTTC.

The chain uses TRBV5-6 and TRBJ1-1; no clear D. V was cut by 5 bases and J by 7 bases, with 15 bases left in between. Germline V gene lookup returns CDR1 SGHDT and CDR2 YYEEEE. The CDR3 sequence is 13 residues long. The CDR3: CASSSGTNLEAFF. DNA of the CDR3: TGTGCCAGCAGTTCCGGCACGAACCTTGAAGCTTTCTTT.

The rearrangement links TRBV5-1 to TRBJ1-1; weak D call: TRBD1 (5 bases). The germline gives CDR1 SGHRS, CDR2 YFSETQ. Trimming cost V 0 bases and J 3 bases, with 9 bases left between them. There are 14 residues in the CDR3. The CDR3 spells CASSLVVGDTEAFF. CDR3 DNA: TGCGCCAGCAGCTTGGTGGTAGGGGACACTGAAGCTTTCTTT.

The CDR3 loop reads CASNLWGNRANEQFF. CDR3 nucleotides: TGTGCCAGCAACCTTTGGGGGAACAGGGCCAATGAGCAGTTCTTC. The V and J genes are TRBV7-2 and TRBJ2-1, with D perhaps matching TRBD1 (6 bases). CDR1 is SGHTA, CDR2 FQGNSA, per germline. The CDR3 runs 15 residues. Deletions cut 7 bases from V and 6 bases from J, with 19 bases between.

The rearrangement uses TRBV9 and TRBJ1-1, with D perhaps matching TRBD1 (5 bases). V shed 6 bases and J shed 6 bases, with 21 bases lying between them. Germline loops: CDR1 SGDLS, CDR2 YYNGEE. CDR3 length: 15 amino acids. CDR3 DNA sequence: TGTGCCAGCACCTTCCTGTCCGGGACGGACGCTGAAGCTTTCTTT. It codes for CASTFLSGTDAEAFF.

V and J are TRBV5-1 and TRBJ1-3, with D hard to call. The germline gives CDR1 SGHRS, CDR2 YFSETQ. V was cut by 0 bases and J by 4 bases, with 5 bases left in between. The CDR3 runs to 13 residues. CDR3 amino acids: CASSLGGGNTIYF. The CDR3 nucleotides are TGCGCCAGCAGCTTGGGGGGAGGAAACACCATATATTTT.

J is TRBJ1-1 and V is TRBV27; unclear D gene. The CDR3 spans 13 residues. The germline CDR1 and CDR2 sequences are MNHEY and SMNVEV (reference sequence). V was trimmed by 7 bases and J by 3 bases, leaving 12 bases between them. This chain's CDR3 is CASKIHVDTEAFF. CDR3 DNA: TGTGCCAGCAAGATCCATGTAGACACTGAAGCTTTCTTT.

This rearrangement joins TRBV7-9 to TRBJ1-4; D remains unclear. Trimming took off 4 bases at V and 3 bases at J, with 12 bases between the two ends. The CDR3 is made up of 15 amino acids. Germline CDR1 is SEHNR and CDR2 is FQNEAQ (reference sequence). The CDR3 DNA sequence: TGTGCCAGCAGCTCATCAGGTGCGGCTAATGAAAAACTGTTTTTT. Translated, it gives CASSSSGAANEKLFF.